This is a list of T cell receptor beta chains from one sample in a study of blood T cell repertoires in COVID-19. Measured with immunoSEQ multiplex PCR; TCRdb has only the in-frame clones, and not every one. The data show roughly 180,000 clones, over 70% seen once. The sample taken for sequencing was peripheral blood. The receptors derive from a man aged 60 to 69 with active or convalescent COVID-19. CDR3s include the opening cysteine and the closing phenylalanine or tryptophan. Each record gives: clone size, D gene, V gene, J gene, CDR3 DNA, CDR3 protein. The D gene is left open where the match is weak. Clone size is shown for a subset of rows, as once, few, many or a class of expanded clone.

.	.	TRBV27	TRBJ1-1	TGTGCCAGCAGTATTGAGAAGTGGACTGAAGCTTTCTTT	CASSIEKWTEAFF
few	.	TRBV5-6	TRBJ2-2	TGTGCCAGCTCCTTGACAGGAGCAGCTACCGGGGAGCTGTTTTTT	CASSLTGAATGELFF
.	.	TRBV27	TRBJ2-4	TGTGCCAGCAGTTTCCGGCGGTCAAACATTCAGTACTTC	CASSFRRSNIQYF
once	TRBD2	TRBV4-2	TRBJ2-7	TGTGCCAGCAGCCCTGGGTGGGGGGGGTACGAGCAGTACTTC	CASSPGWGGYEQYF
.	TRBD2	TRBV5-1	TRBJ2-1	TGCGCCAGCAGCCCGCTCCCTAGCGGGGTCTGGGGTGAGCAGTTCTTC	CASSPLPSGVWGEQFF
.	TRBD2	TRBV28	TRBJ2-3	TGTGCCAGCAGTTTGGGGAGACTAGCGGGGGCCACAGATACGCAGTATTTT	CASSLGRLAGATDTQYF
.	.	TRBV19	TRBJ2-5	TGTGCCAGTTCCCCAAGTGGAGGGGGCGCGGAGACCCAGTACTTC	CASSPSGGGAETQYF
.	.	TRBV7-2	TRBJ2-3	TGTGCCAGCAGCTTAGCGGGCTACACAGATACGCAGTATTTT	CASSLAGYTDTQYF
.	.	TRBV9	TRBJ2-2	TGTGCCAGCAGCGGGCCCGGGGAGCTGTTTTTT	CASSGPGELFF
once	.	TRBV29-1	TRBJ1-6	TGCAGCGTTGGTCGAGCCAGGGATTCACCCCTCCACTTT	CSVGRARDSPLHF
.	.	TRBV5-3	TRBJ1-1	TGTGCCAGAAGTCCTGGGGGAGGCCCCACTGAAGCTTTCTTT	CARSPGGGPTEAFF
.	.	TRBV7-2	TRBJ2-1	TGTGCCAGCAGCCGGAGAAGAGGTAGCTCCTACAATGAGCAGTTCTTC	CASSRRRGSSYNEQFF
few	.	TRBV3-1/TRBV3-2	TRBJ2-1	TGTGCCAGCAGCCAGGCCTTCAGTCTAGCAATCTACAATGAGCAGTTCTTC	CASSQAFSLAIYNEQFF
.	TRBD2	TRBV5-6	TRBJ2-5	TGTGCCAGCAGCAGAGCGGGAGCAGAGACCCAGTACTTC	CASSRAGAETQYF
.	.	TRBV30	TRBJ1-1	TGTGCCTGGAGTGTTAAGACTACGACTGAAGCTTTCTTT	CAWSVKTTTEAFF
.	.	TRBV9	TRBJ1-5	TGTGCCAGCAGCGCGACGGGGTATAGCAATCAGCCCCAGCATTTT	CASSATGYSNQPQHF
.	.	TRBV19	TRBJ2-1	TGTGCCAGTAGTCACCCCCCTCCAGCCGGGGGGCAGTTCTTC	CASSHPPPAGGQFF
.	TRBD1	TRBV7-9	TRBJ2-7	TGTGCCAGCAGCTTCTACAGGGGCCCCTACGAGCAGTACTTC	CASSFYRGPYEQYF
.	TRBD1	TRBV29-1	TRBJ2-7	TGCAGCGTCCAGGGGGTCCAGGACGAGCAGTACTTC	CSVQGVQDEQYF
.	TRBD1	TRBV28	TRBJ1-6	TGTGCCAGCAGTACCAACAGGGGAAGGAATTCACCCCTCCACTTT	CASSTNRGRNSPLHF
.	.	TRBV3-1/TRBV3-2	TRBJ2-3	TGTGCCAGCGGATTCCCGACTCCGGATACGCAGTATTTT	CASGFPTPDTQYF
.	.	TRBV21-1	TRBJ2-6	TGTGCCAGCAGTCAGCAGGCTACTAGCGGGAGTAAGGGACCTGGGGCCAACGTCCTGACTTTC	CASSQQATSGSKGPGANVLTF
.	TRBD1	TRBV4-2	TRBJ2-7	TGTGCCAGCGGACCCCTGGGACAGACCTACGAGCAGTACTTC	CASGPLGQTYEQYF
.	.	TRBV2	TRBJ2-5	TGTGCCAGCAGTGAAACACCTAGTTCTTTTGAGACCCAGTACTTC	CASSETPSSFETQYF
.	.	TRBV7-3	TRBJ2-1	TGTGCCAGCAGCTCGGACTCTAGCTCCTACAATGAGCAGTTCTTC	CASSSDSSSYNEQFF
.	TRBD1	TRBV11-3	TRBJ1-5	TGTGCCAGCAGCTCTTTGCTTGGGTGGACAGGATCATTAAGCAATCAGCCCCAGCATTTT	CASSSLLGWTGSLSNQPQHF
few	.	TRBV12-3/TRBV12-4	TRBJ1-2	TGTGCCAGCAGTTTAGGGACAGCTAAGGGCTACACCTTC	CASSLGTAKGYTF
.	.	TRBV4-1	TRBJ1-1	TGCGCCAGCAGCCCAGCGAGGGAGCACGAGAAAGCTTTCTTT	CASSPAREHEKAFF
.	.	TRBV4-1	TRBJ1-1	TGCGCCAGCAGCCACCGCGGAGGGGAGCACACTGAAGCTTTCTTT	CASSHRGGEHTEAFF
.	.	TRBV6-6	TRBJ1-4	TGTGCCAGCAGTTACTCGATGGGGTCAGGGTATGAAAAACTGTTTTTT	CASSYSMGSGYEKLFF
.	TRBD2	TRBV7-3	TRBJ2-3	TGTGCCAGCAGCTTCCTAGCGGGAGGGCCGGGAGATACGCAGTATTTT	CASSFLAGGPGDTQYF
.	.	TRBV20-1	TRBJ2-5	TGCAGTGCTAGTGTCGAGGAGACCCAGTACTTC	CSASVEETQYF
.	.	TRBV9	TRBJ1-2	TGTGCCAGCAGCGGGGGGACAAACTATGGCTACACCTTC	CASSGGTNYGYTF
.	TRBD1	TRBV7-8	TRBJ1-2	TGTGCCAGCAGTTCCGGGACAGGGGTGGGCTACACCTTC	CASSSGTGVGYTF
.	TRBD2	TRBV18	TRBJ2-1	TGTGCCAGCTCACCTCGGACTAGCGGGAATTACAATGAGCAGTTCTTC	CASSPRTSGNYNEQFF
.	.	TRBV4-1	TRBJ2-1	TGCGCCAGCAGCCAAGAAGGAGGGCGCAGGTTCTTC	CASSQEGGRRFF
.	TRBD1	TRBV7-8	TRBJ1-5	TGTGCCAGCAGCCCCCGTTGGACAGGGGGCGGTCAGCCCCAGCATTTT	CASSPRWTGGGQPQHF
.	.	TRBV19	TRBJ2-1	TGTGCCAGTAGCCTACAGAACTCTGCCCCCTACAATGAGCAGTTCTTC	CASSLQNSAPYNEQFF
.	TRBD2	TRBV10-3	TRBJ2-1	TGTGCCACCACCATTAGCGGGGAAGGCAATGAGCAGTTCTTC	CATTISGEGNEQFF
.	TRBD1	TRBV18	TRBJ2-1	TGTGCCAGCTCTTGGACAGGGAACTCCTACAATGAGCAGTTCTTC	CASSWTGNSYNEQFF
.	.	TRBV7-9	TRBJ2-7	TGTGCCAGCAGCTTATTGGCCGTATCCTACGAGCAGTACTTC	CASSLLAVSYEQYF
.	.	TRBV11-2	TRBJ2-3	TGTGCCAGCAGTCCCTTGGTAGCGAACACAGATACGCAGTATTTT	CASSPLVANTDTQYF
.	.	TRBV2	TRBJ1-6	TGTGCCAGCAGGCCCCCTACAGATCTCAATTCACCCCTCCACTTT	CASRPPTDLNSPLHF
.	.	TRBV27	TRBJ1-2	TGTGCCAGCAGTCCCCGACAGCCTATCTATGGCTACACCTTC	CASSPRQPIYGYTF
.	TRBD1	TRBV28	TRBJ1-5	TGTGCCAGCAGTTTTGGGACAGGGGGATTTTTTAGCAATCAGCCCCAGCATTTT	CASSFGTGGFFSNQPQHF
.	TRBD1	TRBV4-3	TRBJ1-1	TGCGCCAGCAGCCTAGGGGACAGTACCCACACTGAAGCTTTCTTT	CASSLGDSTHTEAFF
.	TRBD2	TRBV6-5	TRBJ2-1	TGTGCCAGCGTTGGACTAGCGGGAAACAATGAGCAGTTCTTC	CASVGLAGNNEQFF
.	.	TRBV11-2	TRBJ2-7	TGTGCCAGCAGCACAACAATCCACGAGCAGTACTTC	CASSTTIHEQYF
once	.	TRBV11-3	TRBJ1-1	TGTGCCAGCAGCTTAGTGGTCCGCAGGGTATTTGCCACTGAAGCTTTCTTT	CASSLVVRRVFATEAFF
once	.	TRBV19	TRBJ2-5	TGTGCCAGTAGTTTAAACGGGGAGACCCAGTACTTC	CASSLNGETQYF
.	.	TRBV28	TRBJ1-5	TGTGCCAGCAGTTCGCTCAAGTCCCGGGAGGGTACTGATCCCAATCAGCCCCAGCATTTT	CASSSLKSREGTDPNQPQHF
.	.	TRBV9	TRBJ1-1	TGTGCCAGCAGCGATCAGTATGGCCCTGAAGCTTTCTTT	CASSDQYGPEAFF
.	.	TRBV18	TRBJ1-3	TGTGCCAGCTCACCCAACCTCGATTCGGGTGGAAACACCATATATTTT	CASSPNLDSGGNTIYF
many	.	TRBV30	TRBJ2-1	TGTGCCTGGAGTCGACCGGGTCCCTTTTTTTCGAATGAGCAGTTCTTC	CAWSRPGPFFSNEQFF
.	.	TRBV4-3	TRBJ2-1	TGCGCCAGCAGCCCATCAGAAGGGTGGGAGGAGAACAATGAGCAGTTCTTC	CASSPSEGWEENNEQFF
once	.	TRBV11-3	TRBJ2-5	TGTGCCAGCAGCTCCTCGAGGGGGGGGACCCAGTACTTC	CASSSSRGGTQYF
.	TRBD1	TRBV6-2/TRBV6-3	TRBJ1-2	TGTGCCAGCAGCTCCCCCCTGACAGGGGCCTATGGCTACACCTTC	CASSSPLTGAYGYTF
few	TRBD2	TRBV5-4	TRBJ2-7	TGTGCCAGCAGCTCGAGGACTAGCGGGGCCTACGAGCAGTACTTC	CASSSRTSGAYEQYF
.	TRBD2	TRBV7-2	TRBJ2-7	TGTGCCAGCAGCTTCTCTAGCGGGAGTGTTTACGAGCAGTACTTC	CASSFSSGSVYEQYF
.	.	TRBV3-1/TRBV3-2	TRBJ2-3	TGTGCCAGCAGCAGAGGGGGGGCGCAGTATTTT	CASSRGGAQYF